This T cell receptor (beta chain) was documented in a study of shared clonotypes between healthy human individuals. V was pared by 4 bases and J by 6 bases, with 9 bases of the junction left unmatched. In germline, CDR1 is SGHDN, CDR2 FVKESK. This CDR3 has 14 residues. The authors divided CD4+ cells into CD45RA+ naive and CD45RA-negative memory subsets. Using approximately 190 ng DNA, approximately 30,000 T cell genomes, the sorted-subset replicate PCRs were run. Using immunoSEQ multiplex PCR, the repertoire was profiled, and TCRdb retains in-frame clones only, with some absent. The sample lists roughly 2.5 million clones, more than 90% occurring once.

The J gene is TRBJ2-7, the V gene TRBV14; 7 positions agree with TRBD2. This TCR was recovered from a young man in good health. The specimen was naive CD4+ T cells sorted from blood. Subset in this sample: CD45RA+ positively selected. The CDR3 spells CASSPGLVGGEQYF. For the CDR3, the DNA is TGTGCCAGCAGCCCCGGACTAGTTGGGGGCGAGCAGTACTTC.